This T cell receptor (beta chain) came from a study of T cells in Graves' hyperthyroidism and ophthalmopathy. The source material, RNA transcripts, was used to amplify TCR beta CDR3 regions. During a first-round RT-PCR of the TCR CDR3, the HTBI primer set was used. TCRdb passed the multiplex PCR reads through MiXCR, listing each CDR3 protein once. The sample records some 530,000 distinct CDR3 sequences, approximately 23% being singletons. Between the trimmed V and J ends, which lost 1 base and 5 bases, there was a span of 11 bases. The CDR3 extends over 14 amino acids. CDR1 is LGHDT and CDR2 is YNNKEL in the germline V gene (reference sequence).

The source is a woman in her 70s with Graves' ophthalmopathy. Specimen: blood. The chain carries TRBV3-1 and TRBJ1-2; unclear D gene. The CDR3 sequence: CASSQVRALYGYTF. The CDR3 nucleotides are TGTGCCAGCAGCCAAGTCCGGGCCCTGTATGGCTACACCTTC.